Below, one T cell receptor beta chain is given with its context. Its antigen is still unknown. In building TCR beta libraries, iRepertoire HTBI primers were used together with Arm-PCR of CDR3 regions. One entry per CDR3 protein results from TCRdb running MiXCR on the multiplex PCR reads. The data show 310,000 or so distinct CDR3 sequences, about 20% seen once. The source of the sample is a study of regulatory T cells in long-lasting Graves disease. Overall study findings and caveats: Persistent Graves' patients possessed reduced TCR diversity relative to recently diagnosed ones.

Indicated time point: persistent/refractory GD, antithyroid drugs over 5 years with positive TRAb. From PBMCs, RNA was extracted and then used to make the TCR library. The receptor's source is a female donor with Graves disease. The sample in question was peripheral blood mononuclear cells (PBMCs), obtained when the disease was refractory, from a patient treated with antithyroid drugs.

CDR3 protein: CASSGRVGGYTF. The DNA of the CDR3 is TGTGCCAGCAGCGGTCGGGTGGGTGGCTACACCTTC. The chain has TRBV7-2 and TRBJ1-2, with D uncertain. Trimming cost V 5 bases and J 7 bases, with 11 bases left between them. The CDR3 spans 12 residues. The germline gives CDR1 SGHTA, CDR2 FQGNSA. The whole variable domain, remainder taken from reference TRBV7-2 and TRBJ1-2, is GAGVSQSPSNKVTEKGKDVELRCDPISGHTALYWYRQSLGQGLEFLIYFQGNSAPDKSGLPSDRFSAERTGGSVSTLTIQRTQQEDSAVYLCASSGRVGGYTFGSGTRLTVV.